This T cell receptor beta chain originates from a study of blood T cell repertoires in COVID-19. About the research overall: Samples came from the United States, Italy and Spain, spanning acute and convalescent COVID-19. T cells, B-cell-depleted T cells, or PBMCs provided the cDNA or gDNA that served as material.

The count of this clone is one. The CDR3 length is 13 residues. Germline V gene lookup returns CDR1 SGHRS and CDR2 YFSETQ. V lost 2 bases, J lost 9 bases, and 3 bases stayed unmatched. In the authors' methods: The assay estimated nucleated cells by amplifying reference gene primers. Profiled with immunoSEQ multiplex PCR; TCRdb holds only in-frame clones, not every one. V and J calls and clone size come straight from that table; D and trimming were deduced from the DNA. The data show hundreds of thousands of clones, with just under 85% seen just once and roughly 9.8% held by the top ten. V usage is TRBV5-1 and J usage is TRBJ2-1; TRBD2 aligns across 9 bases. Sequenced input: peripheral blood. The sequence came from an elderly man with acute or convalescent COVID-19. CDR3 in amino acids: CASSFSGRPEQFF. In nucleotides, the CDR3 is TGCGCCAGCAGCTTTAGCGGGAGACCTGAGCAGTTCTTC.